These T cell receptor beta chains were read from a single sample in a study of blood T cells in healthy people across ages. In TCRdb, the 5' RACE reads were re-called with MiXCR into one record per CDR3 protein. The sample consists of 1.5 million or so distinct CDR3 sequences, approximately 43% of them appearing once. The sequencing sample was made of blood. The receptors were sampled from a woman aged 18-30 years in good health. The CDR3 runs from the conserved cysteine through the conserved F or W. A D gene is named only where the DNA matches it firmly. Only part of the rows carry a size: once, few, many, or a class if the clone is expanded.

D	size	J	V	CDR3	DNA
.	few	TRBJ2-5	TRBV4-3	CASSQERLEETQYF	TGCGCCAGCAGCCAAGAAAGACTAGAAGAGACCCAGTACTTC
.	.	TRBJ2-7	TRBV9	CASSVGWAYEQYF	TGTGCCAGCAGCGTAGGGTGGGCCTACGAGCAGTACTTC
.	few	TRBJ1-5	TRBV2	CASKTEGQSYQPQHF	TGTGCCAGCAAGACCGAGGGACAAAGTTATCAGCCCCAGCATTTT
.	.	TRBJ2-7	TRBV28	CASSSPLASHEQYF	TGTGCCAGCAGTTCGCCGTTGGCGAGCCACGAGCAGTACTTC
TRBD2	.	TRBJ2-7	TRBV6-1	CASSGAGTSRTYEQYF	TGTGCCAGCAGTGGAGCCGGGACTAGCAGAACTTACGAGCAGTACTTC
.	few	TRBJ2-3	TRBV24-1	CATTAGPGSTDTQYF	TGTGCCACCACCGCCGGTCCAGGAAGCACAGATACGCAGTATTTT
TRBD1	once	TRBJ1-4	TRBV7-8	CASSQPGQGDEKLFF	TGTGCCAGCAGTCAACCGGGACAGGGGGATGAAAAACTGTTTTTT
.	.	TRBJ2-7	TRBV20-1	CSARGDQLYEQYF	TGCAGTGCTAGAGGTGACCAACTCTACGAGCAGTACTTC
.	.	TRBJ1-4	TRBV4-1	CASSQASGTELFF	TGCGCCAGCAGCCAAGCCTCCGGGACCGAACTGTTTTTT
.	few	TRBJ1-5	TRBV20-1	CSAYDQLGVGNQPQHF	TGCAGTGCTTACGATCAGCTGGGGGTGGGCAATCAGCCCCAGCATTTT
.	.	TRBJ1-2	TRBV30	CAWSVFINGYTF	TGTGCCTGGAGTGTGTTCATCAATGGCTACACCTTC
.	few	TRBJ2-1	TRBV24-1	CATSDSSERNNEQFF	TGTGCCACCAGTGACTCTAGCGAACGGAACAATGAGCAGTTCTTC
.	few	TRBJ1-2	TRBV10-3	CAISERDGPNYGYTF	TGTGCCATCAGTGAGCGGGACGGTCCTAACTATGGCTACACCTTC
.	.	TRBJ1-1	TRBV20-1	CSARRDGEAFF	TGCAGTGCTAGAAGGGATGGTGAAGCTTTCTTT
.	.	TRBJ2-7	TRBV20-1	CSATPLYEQYF	TGCAGTGCTACGCCACTCTACGAGCAGTACTTC
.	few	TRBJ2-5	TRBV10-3	CAVSALPQETQYF	TGTGCCGTTTCGGCTCTCCCCCAAGAGACCCAGTACTTC
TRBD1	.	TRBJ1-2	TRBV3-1	CASSQEGTANYGYTF	TGTGCCAGCAGCCAAGAGGGGACAGCAAACTATGGCTACACCTTC
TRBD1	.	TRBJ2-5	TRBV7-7	CASSLRQLGQGGQTQYF	TGTGCTAGCAGCTTAAGACAGTTGGGACAGGGAGGACAGACCCAGTACTTC
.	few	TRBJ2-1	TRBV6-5	CASSYSDPRDEQFF	TGTGCCAGCAGTTACAGCGATCCTCGGGATGAGCAGTTCTTC
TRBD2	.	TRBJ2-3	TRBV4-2	CASSQDRSGLADGTDTQYF	TGTGCCAGCAGCCAAGATAGGTCGGGACTAGCGGACGGCACAGATACGCAGTATTTT
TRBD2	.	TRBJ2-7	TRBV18	CASSLAGERYEQYF	TGTGCCAGCTCACTAGCGGGAGAGAGGTACGAGCAGTACTTC
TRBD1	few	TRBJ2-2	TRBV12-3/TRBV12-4	CASRRDRDTGELFF	TGTGCCAGCAGGCGGGACAGGGACACCGGGGAGCTGTTTTTT
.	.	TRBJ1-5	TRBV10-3	CAISERSTGGNQPQHF	TGTGCCATCAGTGAGAGGTCGACAGGTGGCAATCAGCCCCAGCATTTT
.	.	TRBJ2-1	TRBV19	CASSISSGPSNEQFF	TGTGCCAGTAGTATCAGCAGCGGCCCTTCCAATGAGCAGTTCTTC
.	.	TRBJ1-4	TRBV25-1	CASSDGGKLFF	TGTGCCAGCAGTGATGGGGGAAAACTGTTTTTT
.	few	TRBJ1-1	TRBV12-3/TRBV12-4	CASSLNGRTAFF	TGTGCCAGCAGTTTAAATGGGCGGACAGCTTTCTTT
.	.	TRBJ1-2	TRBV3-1	CASSQGEWGYTF	TGTGCCAGCAGCCAAGGAGAATGGGGCTACACCTTC
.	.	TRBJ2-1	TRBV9	CASSASGTPLDEQFF	TGTGCCAGCAGCGCCTCCGGGACCCCACTTGATGAGCAGTTCTTC
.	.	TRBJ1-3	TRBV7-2	CASRASAPGNTIYF	TGTGCCAGCAGAGCCAGCGCCCCTGGAAACACCATATATTTT
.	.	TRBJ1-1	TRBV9	CASSVGQKNTEAFF	TGTGCCAGCAGCGTAGGTCAGAAGAACACTGAAGCTTTCTTT
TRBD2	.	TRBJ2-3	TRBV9	CASSRRLASTDTQYF	TGTGCCAGCAGCAGACGACTAGCGAGCACAGATACGCAGTATTTT
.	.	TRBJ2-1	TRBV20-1	CSARDLAGNYNEQFF	TGCAGTGCTAGAGATTTGGCAGGCAACTACAATGAGCAGTTCTTC
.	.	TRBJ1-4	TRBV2	CASSKGFGEKLFF	TGTGCCAGCAGCAAAGGATTTGGCGAAAAACTGTTTTTT
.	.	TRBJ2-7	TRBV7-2	CANSLEGHSSYEQYF	TGTGCCAACAGCTTAGAAGGACATAGCTCCTACGAGCAGTACTTC
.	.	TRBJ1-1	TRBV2	CASRIRGVLNTEAFF	TGTGCCAGCAGAATAAGGGGAGTTTTGAACACTGAAGCTTTCTTT
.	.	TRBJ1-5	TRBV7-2	CASSLEQLSNQPQHF	TGTGCCAGCAGCTTAGAACAGCTAAGCAATCAGCCCCAGCATTTT
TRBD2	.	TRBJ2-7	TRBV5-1	CASSWSGGPYEQYF	TGCGCCAGCAGCTGGAGCGGGGGGCCGTACGAGCAGTACTTC
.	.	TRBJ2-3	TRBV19	CASSILGTASTDTQYF	TGTGCCAGTAGTATCCTAGGGACGGCGAGCACAGATACGCAGTATTTT
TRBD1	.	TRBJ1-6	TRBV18	CASSPQPGTGSSPLHF	TGTGCCAGCTCACCTCAACCCGGGACAGGGTCTTCACCCCTCCACTTT
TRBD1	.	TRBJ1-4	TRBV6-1	CASNDRGTTNEKLFF	TGTGCCAGCAACGACAGGGGCACAACTAATGAAAAACTGTTTTTT
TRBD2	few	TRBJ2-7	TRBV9	CASSATSGSHEQYF	TGTGCCAGCAGCGCGACTAGCGGGAGCCACGAGCAGTACTTC
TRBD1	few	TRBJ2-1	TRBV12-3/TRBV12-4	CASSLQETGAYNEQFF	TGTGCCAGCAGTTTGCAGGAGACAGGGGCCTACAATGAGCAGTTCTTC
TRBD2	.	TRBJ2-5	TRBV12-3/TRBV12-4	CASSIWGGEQYF	TGTGCCAGCAGCATTTGGGGGGGAGAGCAGTACTTC
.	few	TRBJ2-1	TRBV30	CAWDGLGEQFF	TGTGCCTGGGACGGTTTAGGTGAGCAGTTCTTC
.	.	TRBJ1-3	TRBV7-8	CASSSPGPGGNTIYF	TGTGCCAGCAGCTCCCCCGGGCCAGGCGGAAACACCATATATTTT
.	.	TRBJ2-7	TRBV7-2	CASSLGPSSSYEQYF	TGTGCCAGCAGCTTAGGACCTAGCAGCTCCTACGAGCAGTACTTC